The clone carrying this TCR beta chain appeared a few times. The V and J ends lost 0 bases and 2 bases, in that order; junction bases with no gene match: 3. The CDR3 consists of 16 residues. Germline CDR1 and CDR2: LNHNV and YYDKDF (reference sequence). This entry is derived from a study of T cell responses to AZD1222 COVID-19 vaccine. TCRdb keeps only in-frame clones here, not all; method: immunoSEQ multiplex PCR. The profile shows 240,000 or so clones, 90% to 95% of them singletons. This sequence joins TRBV15 and TRBJ2-2; 7 bases line up with TRBD1. The TCR was taken from an adult in good health. Sequenced here: peripheral blood, sampled on day 0 of AZD1222 vaccination. CDR3 in amino acids: CATSRDGQVNTGELFF. The CDR3 coding sequence is TGTGCCACCAGCAGAGACGGACAGGTTAACACCGGGGAGCTGTTTTTT.